A selection of T cell receptor beta chains follows, all from one sample in a study of T cell responses to AZD1222 COVID-19 vaccine. Some clones are missing from TCRdb's copy, which holds only in-frame ones; the method was immunoSEQ multiplex PCR. The table records about 100,000 clones, less than 90% of them present only once. Source: peripheral blood, taken on day 0 of AZD1222 vaccination. Receptors were obtained from an adult in good health. Both conserved end residues are part of each CDR3. Fields, in order: clone size, J gene, V gene, D gene, CDR3 DNA, CDR3 protein. A D gene is named only where the DNA matches it firmly. Size is omitted from some rows. Given values are once, few, many or a class for expanded clones.

size: .
J: TRBJ1-1
V: TRBV5-1
D: TRBD1
DNA: TGCGCCAGCAGCTTTGGGACAGGGGTGAACACTGAAGCTTTCTTT
CDR3: CASSFGTGVNTEAFF

size: few
J: TRBJ1-5
V: TRBV25-1
D: .
DNA: TGTGCCAGCAGGGACCCTCGGCAGCATTTT
CDR3: CASRDPRQHF

size: .
J: TRBJ2-7
V: TRBV30
D: TRBD2
DNA: TGTGCCTGGAGTGGGGGACTAGCGGGAAGCTACGAGCAGTACTTC
CDR3: CAWSGGLAGSYEQYF

size: .
J: TRBJ2-2
V: TRBV5-4
D: TRBD2
DNA: TGTGCCAGCAGCTTGGAGGGAGGGCCGATCACCGGGGAGCTGTTTTTT
CDR3: CASSLEGGPITGELFF

size: .
J: TRBJ2-1
V: TRBV9
D: TRBD1
DNA: TGTGCCAGCAGCGCAAGGCCGGGGCAGGGGGTGTACAATGAGCAGTTCTTC
CDR3: CASSARPGQGVYNEQFF

size: .
J: TRBJ1-1
V: TRBV6-5
D: .
DNA: TGTGCCAGCAGTTACCGAGTTAACACTGAAGCTTTCTTT
CDR3: CASSYRVNTEAFF

size: .
J: TRBJ2-7
V: TRBV5-1
D: .
DNA: TGCGCCAGCAGCTTGACGGGCCAATTGCAGTACTTC
CDR3: CASSLTGQLQYF

size: .
J: TRBJ1-2
V: TRBV5-1
D: .
DNA: TGCGCCAGCAGCTTTACTCCCCCCTATGGCTACACCTTC
CDR3: CASSFTPPYGYTF

size: .
J: TRBJ2-1
V: TRBV7-3
D: TRBD2
DNA: TGTGCCAGCAGCCCATGGGGAGGACGGGAGGGCCGAATAACTGAGCAGTTCTTC
CDR3: CASSPWGGREGRITEQFF

size: .
J: TRBJ2-7
V: TRBV29-1
D: TRBD1
DNA: TGCAGCGTTGATGGACAGGGTTCCAGCTCCTACGAGCAGTACTTC
CDR3: CSVDGQGSSSYEQYF

size: few
J: TRBJ2-3
V: TRBV18
D: .
DNA: TGTGCCAGCTCACCAACGGGAGACCCAGATACGCAGTATTTT
CDR3: CASSPTGDPDTQYF

size: .
J: TRBJ2-7
V: TRBV6-2/TRBV6-3
D: TRBD2
DNA: TGTGCCAGCAGCCAATCGGGGGGTGGGCCCTACGAGCAGTACTTC
CDR3: CASSQSGGGPYEQYF

size: .
J: TRBJ2-7
V: TRBV20-1
D: .
DNA: TGCAGTGCTTATTCCTACGAGCAGTACTTC
CDR3: CSAYSYEQYF

size: .
J: TRBJ1-2
V: TRBV6-5
D: .
DNA: TGTGCCAGCAGAAACTCGGCAGTGGGGGGTTATGGCTACACCTTC
CDR3: CASRNSAVGGYGYTF

size: few
J: TRBJ1-1
V: TRBV10-3
D: TRBD1
DNA: TGTGCCATCAGTGAGAGAGGACAGGGGCCGTCAGCTTTCTTT
CDR3: CAISERGQGPSAFF

size: .
J: TRBJ2-7
V: TRBV5-1
D: .
DNA: TGCGCCAGCAGCCGGGGCTCCTACGAGCAGTACTTC
CDR3: CASSRGSYEQYF

size: .
J: TRBJ2-7
V: TRBV19
D: TRBD1
DNA: TGTGCCAGTAGTGGCGAGGGGGCCGGCGAGCAGTACTTC
CDR3: CASSGEGAGEQYF

size: .
J: TRBJ2-2
V: TRBV4-1
D: .
DNA: TGCGCCAGCAGCCAGGGCGGGGAGCTGTTTTTT
CDR3: CASSQGGELFF

size: .
J: TRBJ2-1
V: TRBV18
D: .
DNA: TGTGCCAGCTCACCAGGGAGCTCCTACAATGAGCAGTTCTTC
CDR3: CASSPGSSYNEQFF

size: .
J: TRBJ2-1
V: TRBV6-5
D: TRBD2
DNA: TGTGCCAGCAGGCCGGGACTAGCTTCGGATGAGCAGTTCTTC
CDR3: CASRPGLASDEQFF

size: .
J: TRBJ1-5
V: TRBV19
D: .
DNA: TGTGCCAGTAGTATCCAGGTGGTTTCTCAGGGTCAGCCCCAGCATTTT
CDR3: CASSIQVVSQGQPQHF

size: .
J: TRBJ2-6
V: TRBV27
D: TRBD1
DNA: TGTGCCAGCAGCTCCGGGACAGGATACTCTGGGGCCAACGTCCTGACTTTC
CDR3: CASSSGTGYSGANVLTF

size: .
J: TRBJ1-2
V: TRBV15
D: TRBD1
DNA: TGTGCCACCAGCCTAGGTGGCAGGGGGGACTATGGCTACACCTTC
CDR3: CATSLGGRGDYGYTF

size: .
J: TRBJ1-5
V: TRBV18
D: .
DNA: TGTGCCAGCTCACCAGGTAGCAATCAGCCCCAGCATTTT
CDR3: CASSPGSNQPQHF

size: .
J: TRBJ2-1
V: TRBV7-9
D: TRBD1
DNA: TGTGCCAGCAGCTTAGGGGGACAGGGCCATGAGCAGTTCTTC
CDR3: CASSLGGQGHEQFF

size: once
J: TRBJ2-7
V: TRBV7-8
D: TRBD2
DNA: TGTGCCAGCAGCTCGGGACTAGCGGGAGTTTTAAGCTACGAGCAGTACTTC
CDR3: CASSSGLAGVLSYEQYF

size: .
J: TRBJ2-7
V: TRBV5-1
D: .
DNA: TGCGCCAGCAGCTTGTTACAGGGTGGACCCTACGAGCAGTACTTC
CDR3: CASSLLQGGPYEQYF